The T cell receptor (beta chain) described here comes from a study of early T cells in non-severe SARS-CoV-2 infection. This clonotype was counted ten times or more. TCRdb re-derived calls from the 5' RACE reads in MiXCR, one entry per CDR3 protein. The sample has around 80,000 distinct CDR3 sequences, about 13% seen once. The CDR3 is made up of 15 amino acids. The V gene lost 0 bases and the J gene lost 1 base, with 10 bases spanning the gap. Germline loops: CDR1 MGHRA, CDR2 YSYEKL. This clonotype originated in an adult who was a healthcare worker with PCR-confirmed SARS-CoV-2 infection or an uninfected control (not recorded which). Input material: whole blood. V and J are TRBV4-1 and TRBJ2-7; D unclear. The CDR3 protein is CASSQDADGSYEQYF. As DNA, the CDR3 is TGCGCCAGCAGCCAAGATGCAGACGGTTCCTACGAGCAGTACTTC.